These T cell receptor beta chains were read from a single sample in a study of T cell repertoires in cytomegalovirus infection. MiXCR, applied by TCRdb to the reads, yields one record per CDR3 protein. This sample carries 400,000 or so distinct CDR3 sequences, around a sixth of them seen once, and the ten largest clones take 7.5% to 9%. Sequenced material: PBMCs. The receptors here all came from a human donor in good health (CMV status not recorded). Some clones in this sample may be carry-over from other donors' samples. Each CDR3 is given with its conserved first and last residue. The D gene is left open where the match is weak. The size entry is marked missing in some rows and otherwise reads once, few, many or a size class.

>-|few|TRBV2|TRBJ2-3
CASREMEGIARTDTQYF
>-|-|TRBV27|TRBJ1-5
CASSQIGGRNQPQHF
>-|-|TRBV5-1|TRBJ2-5
CASSYLRETQYF
>TRBD2|-|TRBV10-2|TRBJ2-2
CASSAGGGAGELFF
>TRBD2|many|TRBV7-8|TRBJ2-5
CASSLGVSGNQETQYF
>-|few|TRBV19|TRBJ1-5
CASSAWQASNQPQHF
>TRBD1|-|TRBV28|TRBJ1-5
CASSFIGTGGWQPQHF
>-|many|TRBV12-3/TRBV12-4|TRBJ2-5
CASRQLGQETQYF
>TRBD2|many|TRBV4-2|TRBJ2-7
CASSQRGLGGGAGEQYF
>TRBD2|few|TRBV7-8|TRBJ2-3
CASSRLAGGPVKTDTQYF
>TRBD2|-|TRBV18|TRBJ2-1
CASSPGTSEHEQFF
>-|many|TRBV7-2|TRBJ1-5
CASSSGGPLGNQPQHF
>-|-|TRBV24-1|TRBJ2-7
CATSDPRVGAGEQYF
>-|many|TRBV28|TRBJ2-7
CASSEPLATYEQYF
>-|-|TRBV27|TRBJ2-4
CASSFGRGAKNIQYF
>-|many|TRBV2|TRBJ2-7
CASSELSGTSYEQYF
>-|-|TRBV14|TRBJ1-1
CASSRIEGNTEAFF
>TRBD2|-|TRBV2|TRBJ2-3
CASSPILLAGSADTQYF
>-|many|TRBV27|TRBJ2-7
CASSLDRLDEQYF
>-|-|TRBV7-6|TRBJ2-4
CASSPHTGSEAKNIQYF